One sample yielded the 7 T cell receptor beta chains listed below, sequenced in a study of cytomegalovirus exposure and HLA in healthy donors. Amplification used 60 Vbeta primers and 13 Jbeta primers. Using immunoSEQ multiplex PCR, the repertoire was profiled, and TCRdb retains in-frame clones only, with some absent. The sample holds about 160,000 clones, 81% seen once. The sequenced sample was PBMCs. These receptors came from a woman between 18 and 29 years old in good health and CMV-seronegative.

This rearrangement joins TRBV19 to TRBJ2-7; TRBD1 agrees at 7 bases. Germline V gene lookup returns CDR1 LNHDA and CDR2 SQIVND (reference sequence). V gave up 6 bases and J gave up 3 bases; unmatched junction bases: 8. The CDR3 sequence is 14 residues long. The CDR3 sequence: CASSLQGFIYEQYF. CDR3 DNA sequence: TGTGCCAGTAGCCTACAGGGGTTTATCTACGAGCAGTACTTC.

The chain joins TRBV7-2 to TRBJ2-7, with TRBD1 matching over 8 bases. Germline lookup yields CDR1 SGHTA and CDR2 FQGNSA. The CDR3 sequence is 14 residues long. With V trimmed by 5 bases and J by 1 base, 4 bases remained unmatched. The CDR3 DNA sequence: TGTGCCAGCAGCCGTGACAGGGGATCCTACGAGCAGTACTTC. Translated: CASSRDRGSYEQYF.

This chain links TRBV6-1 with TRBJ1-3; 12 nucleotides match TRBD1. This CDR3 contains 17 residues. The V and J ends lost 2 bases and 1 base, in that order; junction bases with no gene match: 3. Per germline, CDR1 MNHNS and CDR2 SASEGT. This CDR3 reads CASSERDRGRSGNTIYF. CDR3 coding DNA: TGTGCCAGCAGTGAACGGGACAGGGGGCGGTCTGGAAACACCATATATTTT.

The V gene is TRBV5-1, the J gene TRBJ2-5, with TRBD1 identical over 9 bases. CDR1 is SGHRS and CDR2 is YFSETQ in the germline V gene. The CDR3 sequence is 16 residues long. V lost 2 bases, J lost 2 bases, and 7 bases stayed unmatched. Here the CDR3 DNA reads TGCGCCAGCAGCTTCCTGACAGGGGGTTCTCAAGAGACCCAGTACTTC. Protein: CASSFLTGGSQETQYF.

This clone was picked up a small number of times. The CDR3: CASSLEQGAGGYGYTF. CDR3 sequence (DNA): TGCGCCAGCAGCTTGGAACAGGGGGCGGGAGGCTATGGCTACACCTTC. The V and J genes are TRBV5-1 and TRBJ1-2, with 9 bases lining up with TRBD1. Germline trimming cut 0 bases from V and 4 bases from J; bases unmatched to any gene: 7. The CDR3 totals 16 residues. The germline V gene has CDR1 SGHRS and CDR2 YFSETQ.

This chain links TRBV27 with TRBJ2-1; D gene ambiguous. V was cut by 7 bases and J by 4 bases, with 20 bases left in between. This CDR3 has 16 residues. The germline V gene has CDR1 MNHEY and CDR2 SMNVEV (reference sequence). CDR3 sequence reads: CASTPKHSLRYNEQFF. The CDR3, as DNA: TGTGCCAGCACCCCTAAACACAGCCTAAGATACAATGAGCAGTTCTTC.

The V and J genes are TRBV10-2 and TRBJ2-7; 9 nucleotides align to TRBD1. The CDR3 length is 14 residues. With V trimmed by 8 bases and J by 3 bases, 8 bases remained unmatched. From germline, CDR1 is WSHSY and CDR2 SAAADI. The CDR3 DNA sequence: TGCGCCAGCGGACGACCGGGACAGGGCTACGAGCAGTACTTC. Its translation is CASGRPGQGYEQYF.